This T cell receptor (beta chain) was sequenced in a study of blood T cell repertoires in COVID-19. Turning to the study itself: Specimens from acute and convalescent COVID-19 originated in the United States, Italy and Spain.

The study counted Cohort 3 donors as recovered given two negative PCRs, clearance, or symptom resolution. Sequenced by immunoSEQ multiplex PCR; TCRdb stores in-frame clones only, minus some. The sample shows about 480,000 clones, approximately 86% of them seen only once. The ends were cut back, 10 bases at V and 2 bases at J, with 9 bases in the middle. Germline CDR1 and CDR2: ENHRY and SYGVKD. CDR3 length: 11 residues. Sequencing was performed on PBMCs or T cells enriched from blood (not recorded which). The rearrangement joins TRBV10-3 to TRBJ2-7; possible D gene TRBD2, 6 bases. This sequence originates from a woman aged 60-75 years who had recovered from COVID-19. Here the CDR3 reads CATRGTYEQYF. CDR3 coding DNA: TGTGCCACCCGGGGGACCTACGAGCAGTACTTC.